These 12 T cell receptor beta chains came from one sample sequenced in a study of cytotoxic CD8 clonotypes in ibrutinib-treated CLL. The repertoire was sequenced with immunoSEQ multiplex PCR; TCRdb's copy has only in-frame clones and lacks some. The table lists more than 15,000 clones, around 81% of them singletons, with about 18% in the top ten. The sequencing used PBMCs, collected before ibrutinib treatment. The receptors shown here come from a human donor with chronic lymphocytic leukemia.

This chain uses TRBV30 with TRBJ2-3, with TRBD2 matching over 8 bases. The CDR3 runs to 13 residues. Germline V lookup: CDR1 GTSNPN, CDR2 SVGIG (reference sequence). With V trimmed by 7 bases and J by 4 bases, 7 bases remained unmatched. The CDR3 region is CALSGRSADTQYF. Here the CDR3 DNA reads TGTGCCTTGAGCGGGAGATCTGCAGATACGCAGTATTTT.

The genes are TRBV29-1 and TRBJ2-7; D unresolved. The CDR3 is made up of 13 amino acids. CDR1 and CDR2 (germline): SQVTM, ANQGSEA. Trimming cost V 4 bases and J 2 bases, with 12 bases left between them. The DNA of the CDR3 is TGCAGCGTTGTGGAGACCCTTCCCTACGAGCAGTACTTC. It translates to CSVVETLPYEQYF.

This clone was seen a handful of times. The chain's CDR3 is CASSPPTNTEAFF. The DNA for the CDR3 is TGTGCCAGCAGTCCTCCTACGAACACTGAAGCTTTCTTT. This chain joins TRBV28 and TRBJ1-1; no clear D. Trimming took off 5 bases at V and 1 base at J, with 8 bases between the two ends. This CDR3 spans 13 amino acids. CDR1 and CDR2 (germline): MDHEN, SYDVKM.

The table lists this clone with a few counts. V usage is TRBV19 and J usage is TRBJ1-2; no clear D. This CDR3 has 12 residues. Germline values: CDR1 LNHDA, CDR2 SQIVND (reference sequence). V shed 4 bases and J shed 2 bases, with 5 bases lying between them. CDR3 amino acids: CASSNTNYGYTF. The CDR3 DNA is TGTGCCAGTAGTAACACCAACTATGGCTACACCTTC.

This clone occurred a few times. This rearrangement joins TRBV11-2 to TRBJ2-7, with D tentatively TRBD2 (7 bases). The CDR3 runs 12 residues. CDR1 is SGHAT and CDR2 is FQNNGV in the germline V gene. V was clipped by 11 bases and J by 2 bases, with 13 bases between them. CDR3 sequence reads: CASGGVTYEQYF. Written as DNA, the CDR3 is TGTGCCTCGGGGGGCGTCACCTACGAGCAGTACTTC. The whole variable domain, remainder taken from reference TRBV11-2 and TRBJ2-7, is EAGVAQSPRYKIIEKRQSVAFWCNPISGHATLYWYQQILGQGPKLLIQFQNNGVVDDSQLPKDRFSAERLKGVDSTLKIQPAKLEDSAVYLCASGGVTYEQYFGPGTRLTVT.

The V call is TRBV18, the J call TRBJ1-2; D not resolved. The CDR3 totals 14 residues. V lost 0 bases, J lost 8 bases, and 13 bases lay in between. The germline CDR1 and CDR2 sequences are KGHSH and LQKENI. The CDR3 coding sequence is TGTGCCAGCTCACCACCACTGATTCTAGACGGCTACACCTTC. This encodes CASSPPLILDGYTF.

The V call is TRBV7-6, the J call TRBJ2-1; TRBD2 might be the D (5 bases). Trimming left V 5 bases short and J 7 bases short, with 24 bases between. The CDR3 has 17 amino acids. CDR1 is SGHVS, CDR2 FNYEAQ, per germline. The CDR3 here is CASSPPSGLTHGNEQFF. The CDR3 DNA reads TGTGCCAGCAGCCCCCCGTCCGGACTGACTCATGGGAATGAGCAGTTCTTC.

The V gene is TRBV10-3, the J gene TRBJ1-5; D might be TRBD1 (5 bases). This CDR3 has 15 amino acids. The V end was cut by 0 bases, the J end by 7 bases, with 13 bases between. Germline loops: CDR1 ENHRY, CDR2 SYGVKD. The CDR3 DNA sequence: TGTGCCATCAGTGAGTCGAGGGCGGGGGAACAGCCCCAGCATTTT. Residues: CAISESRAGEQPQHF.

The V and J genes are TRBV18 and TRBJ2-7; D may correspond to TRBD1 or TRBD2 (5 bases each). This CDR3 is 16 amino acids long. CDR1 and CDR2 (germline): KGHSH, LQKENI. V lost 2 bases, J lost 4 bases, and 18 bases lay in between. The CDR3 loop is CASSPGPTGPGYEQYF. Written as DNA, the CDR3 is TGTGCCAGCTCACCAGGCCCGACGGGACCCGGGTACGAGCAGTACTTC.

The J gene is TRBJ2-1, the V gene TRBV11-2; 11 bases are a match to TRBD1. Germline CDR1 SGHAT, CDR2 FQNNGV. The CDR3 totals 16 residues. The ends lost 5 bases at V and 6 bases at J; junction bases unmatched: 9. The chain's CDR3 is CASSQGAGTGGNEQFF. In DNA, the CDR3 is TGTGCCAGCAGCCAGGGGGCCGGGACAGGGGGCAATGAGCAGTTCTTC. Variable domain in full (rest from reference TRBV11-2 and TRBJ2-1): EAGVAQSPRYKIIEKRQSVAFWCNPISGHATLYWYQQILGQGPKLLIQFQNNGVVDDSQLPKDRFSAERLKGVDSTLKIQPAKLEDSAVYLCASSQGAGTGGNEQFFGPGTRLTVL.

The chain recombines TRBV28 with TRBJ1-2; tentative D call: TRBD1 (6 bases). The CDR3 has 15 amino acids. Germline values: CDR1 MDHEN, CDR2 SYDVKM. The V gene lost 10 bases and the J gene lost 1 base, with 19 bases spanning the gap. The CDR3 region has the DNA TGTGCCATCCTAGGGACATCCGACGGTAACTATGGCTACACCTTC. Encoded protein: CAILGTSDGNYGYTF.

The V gene is TRBV28, the J gene TRBJ2-1; perhaps TRBD2 as D (5 bases). The CDR3 contains 15 residues. Deletions cut 4 bases from V and 4 bases from J, with 14 bases between. CDR1 MDHEN and CDR2 SYDVKM come from the germline V gene. The CDR3 reads CASSWAGLGYNEQFF. The CDR3 DNA follows: TGTGCCAGCAGTTGGGCGGGTCTCGGATACAATGAGCAGTTCTTC.